This T cell receptor beta chain was documented in a study of shared clonotypes between healthy human individuals. Study in general: A donor's plate count was three for CD4 naive and three for CD4 memory; CD8 naive had two and CD8 memory one. Findings of the study overall: The generation probabilities recorded for non-shared clonotypes fell below those of clonotypes shared by all four donors. Few donors restricted represented genetic and exposure-history diversity.

On this clone itself: What it binds is not known.

The repertoire was sequenced with immunoSEQ multiplex PCR; TCRdb's copy has only in-frame clones and lacks some. Among approximately 1.9 million clones listed, 80% to 95% were seen once. Terminally differentiated effector memory CD45RA+ cells were left out of the naive CD8 fraction, which was CD45RO-negative and positively selected for CCR7. Trimming pared 0 bases from V and 7 bases from J, leaving 16 bases between. The CDR3 has 15 amino acids. Germline V gene lookup returns CDR1 MNHNY and CDR2 SVGAGI (reference sequence). The chain joins TRBV6-6 to TRBJ2-7, with D perhaps TRBD2 (6 bases). Input material: naive CD8+ T cells from PBMCs. The receptor was derived from a man in his late teens or twenties in good health. Some clones in this sample may be carry-over from other donors' samples. CDR3 DNA: TGTGCCAGCAGTTACTCTTCGGGACTTTTGGGGGAGCAGTACTTC. It encodes CASSYSSGLLGEQYF.